This TCR beta chain derives from a study of T cell responses to AZD1222 COVID-19 vaccine. From germline, CDR1 is MNHEY and CDR2 SVGAGI. J was trimmed by 13 bases and V by 2 bases; bases with no gene match: 7. The CDR3 loop spans 13 amino acids. Sequencing used immunoSEQ multiplex PCR; TCRdb keeps in-frame clones, though not all of them. Here the sample spans 90,000 to 100,000 clones, around 84% being singletons. V gene TRBV6-5 combines with J gene TRBJ2-5, with 10 bases aligning to TRBD2. The TCR comes from an adult who received the AZD1222 COVID-19 vaccine. This sample comprised peripheral blood, obtained 28 days after the second AZD1222 dose. CDR3 protein: CASSYKVAGGLYF. Here the CDR3 DNA reads TGTGCCAGCAGTTACAAAGTAGCGGGAGGCCTGTACTTC.